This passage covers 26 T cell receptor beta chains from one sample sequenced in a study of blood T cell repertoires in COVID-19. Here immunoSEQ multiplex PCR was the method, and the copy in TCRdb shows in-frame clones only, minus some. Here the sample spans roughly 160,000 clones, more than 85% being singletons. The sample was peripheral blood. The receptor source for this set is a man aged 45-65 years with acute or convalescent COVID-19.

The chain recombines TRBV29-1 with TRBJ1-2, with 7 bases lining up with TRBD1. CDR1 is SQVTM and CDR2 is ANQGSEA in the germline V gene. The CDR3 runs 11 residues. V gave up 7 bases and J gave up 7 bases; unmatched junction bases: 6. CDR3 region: CSAEGAGGYTF. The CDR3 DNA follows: TGCAGCGCGGAGGGGGCAGGTGGCTACACCTTC.

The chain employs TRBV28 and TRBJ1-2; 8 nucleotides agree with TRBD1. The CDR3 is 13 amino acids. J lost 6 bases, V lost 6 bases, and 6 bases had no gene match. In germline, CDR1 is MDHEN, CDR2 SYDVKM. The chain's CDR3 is CASRYTGGDGYTF. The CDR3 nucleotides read TGTGCCAGCAGGTATACAGGGGGTGATGGCTACACCTTC.

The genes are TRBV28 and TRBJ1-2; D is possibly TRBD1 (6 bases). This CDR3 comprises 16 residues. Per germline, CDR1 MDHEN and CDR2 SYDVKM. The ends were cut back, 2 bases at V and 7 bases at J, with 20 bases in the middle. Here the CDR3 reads CASSLEVFGDTFGYTF. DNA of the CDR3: TGTGCCAGCAGTTTAGAAGTCTTTGGGGACACCTTTGGCTACACCTTC.

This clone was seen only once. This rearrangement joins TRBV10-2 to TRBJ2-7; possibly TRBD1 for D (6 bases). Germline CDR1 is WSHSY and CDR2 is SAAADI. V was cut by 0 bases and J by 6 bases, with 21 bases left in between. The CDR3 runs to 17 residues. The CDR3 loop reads CASSESWTVRPSGEQYF. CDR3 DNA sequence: TGCGCCAGCAGTGAGTCCTGGACAGTCAGACCCTCAGGCGAGCAGTACTTC.

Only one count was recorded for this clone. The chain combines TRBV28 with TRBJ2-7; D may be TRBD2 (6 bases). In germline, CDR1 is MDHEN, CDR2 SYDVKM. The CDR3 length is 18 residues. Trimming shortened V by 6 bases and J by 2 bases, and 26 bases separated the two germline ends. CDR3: CASRSTPDSGSRTYEQYF. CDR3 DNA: TGTGCCAGCAGATCCACTCCCGATAGCGGCTCGAGGACCTACGAGCAGTACTTC.

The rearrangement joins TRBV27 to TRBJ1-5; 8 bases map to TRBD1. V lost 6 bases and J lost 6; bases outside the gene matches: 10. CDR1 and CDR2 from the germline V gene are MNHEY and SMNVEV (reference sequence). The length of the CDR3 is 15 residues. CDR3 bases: TGTGCCAGCAGGCCATCCGGGACAGGCATTCAGCCCCAGCATTTT. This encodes CASRPSGTGIQPQHF.

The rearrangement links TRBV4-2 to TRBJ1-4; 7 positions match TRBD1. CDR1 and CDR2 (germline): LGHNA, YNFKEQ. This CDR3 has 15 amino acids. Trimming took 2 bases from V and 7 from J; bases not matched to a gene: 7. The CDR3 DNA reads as TGTGCCAGCAGCCAAAACAGGGGCGGGTTTGAAAAACTGTTTTTT. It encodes CASSQNRGGFEKLFF.

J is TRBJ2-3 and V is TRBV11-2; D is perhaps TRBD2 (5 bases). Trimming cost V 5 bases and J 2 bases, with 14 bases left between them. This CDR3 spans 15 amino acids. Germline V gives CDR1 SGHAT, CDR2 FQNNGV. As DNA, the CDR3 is TGTGCCAGCAGCGGTCGACTACGCGACACAGATACGCAGTATTTT. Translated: CASSGRLRDTDTQYF.

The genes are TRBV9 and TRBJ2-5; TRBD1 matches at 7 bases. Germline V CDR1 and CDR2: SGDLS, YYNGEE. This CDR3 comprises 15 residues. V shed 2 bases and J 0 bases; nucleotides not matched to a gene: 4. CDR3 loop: CASSVSQGDQETQYF. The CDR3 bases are TGTGCCAGCAGCGTCTCTCAGGGGGACCAAGAGACCCAGTACTTC.

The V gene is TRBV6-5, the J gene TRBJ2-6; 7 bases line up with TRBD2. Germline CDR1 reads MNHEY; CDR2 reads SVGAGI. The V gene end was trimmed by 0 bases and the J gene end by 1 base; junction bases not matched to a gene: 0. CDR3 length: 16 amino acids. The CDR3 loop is CASSYSGGSGANVLTF. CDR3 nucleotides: TGTGCCAGCAGTTACTCGGGGGGGTCTGGGGCCAACGTCCTGACTTTC.

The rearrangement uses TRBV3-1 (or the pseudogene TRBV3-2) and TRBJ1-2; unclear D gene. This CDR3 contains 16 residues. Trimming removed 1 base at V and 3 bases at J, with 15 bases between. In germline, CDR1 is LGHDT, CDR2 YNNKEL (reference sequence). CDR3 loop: CASSQVLSRPHYGYTF. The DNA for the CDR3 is TGTGCCAGCAGCCAAGTATTAAGCAGGCCCCACTATGGCTACACCTTC.

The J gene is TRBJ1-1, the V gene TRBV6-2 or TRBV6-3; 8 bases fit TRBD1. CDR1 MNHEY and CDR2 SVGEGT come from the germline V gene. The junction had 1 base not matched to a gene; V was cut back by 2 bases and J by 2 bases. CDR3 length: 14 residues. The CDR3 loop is CASSYGQGNTEAFF. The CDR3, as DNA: TGTGCCAGCAGTTACGGACAGGGAAACACTGAAGCTTTCTTT.

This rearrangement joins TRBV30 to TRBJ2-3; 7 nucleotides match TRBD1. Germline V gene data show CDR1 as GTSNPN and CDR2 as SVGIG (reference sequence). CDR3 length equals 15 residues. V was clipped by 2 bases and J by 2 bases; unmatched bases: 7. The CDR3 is CAWSFNQGVTDTQYF. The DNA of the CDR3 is TGTGCCTGGAGTTTTAATCAGGGGGTCACAGATACGCAGTATTTT.

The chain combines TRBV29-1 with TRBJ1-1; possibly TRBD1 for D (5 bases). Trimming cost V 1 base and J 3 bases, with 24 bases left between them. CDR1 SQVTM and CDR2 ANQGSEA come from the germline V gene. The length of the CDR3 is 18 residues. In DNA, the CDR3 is TGCAGCGTTGAAGGGAGGGGCAGGAGATCTCCTCGGGACACTGAAGCTTTCTTT. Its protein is CSVEGRGRRSPRDTEAFF.

The CDR3 nucleotides are TGTGCCAGCCTGGAGGGGACGATTAATGAAAAACTGTTTTTT. Amino acids: CASLEGTINEKLFF. J is TRBJ1-4 and V is TRBV6-5; D may be TRBD1 (5 bases). Between the trimmed V and J ends, which lost 8 bases and 4 bases, there was a span of 14 bases. Germline V gene lookup returns CDR1 MNHEY and CDR2 SVGAGI. The CDR3 length is 14 residues.

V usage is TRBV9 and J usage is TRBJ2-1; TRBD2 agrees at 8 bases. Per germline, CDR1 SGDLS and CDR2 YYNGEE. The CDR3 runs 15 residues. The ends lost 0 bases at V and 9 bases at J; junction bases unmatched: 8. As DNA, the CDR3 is TGTGCCAGCAGCGTAGAGACGGGGGGGTTTAGTGAGCAGTTCTTC. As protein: CASSVETGGFSEQFF.

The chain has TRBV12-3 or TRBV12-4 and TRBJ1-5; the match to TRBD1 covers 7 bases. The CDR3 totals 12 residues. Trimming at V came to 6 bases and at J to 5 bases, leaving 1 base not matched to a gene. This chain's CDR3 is CASRQGDQPQHF. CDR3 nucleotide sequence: TGTGCCAGCAGGCAGGGGGATCAGCCCCAGCATTTT.

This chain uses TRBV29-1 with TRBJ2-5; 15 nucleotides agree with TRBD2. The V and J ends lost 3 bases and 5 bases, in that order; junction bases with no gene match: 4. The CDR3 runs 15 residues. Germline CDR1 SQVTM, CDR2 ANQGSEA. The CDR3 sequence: CSVEGTSGRYETQYF. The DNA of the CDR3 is TGCAGCGTTGAGGGGACTAGCGGGAGGTATGAGACCCAGTACTTC.

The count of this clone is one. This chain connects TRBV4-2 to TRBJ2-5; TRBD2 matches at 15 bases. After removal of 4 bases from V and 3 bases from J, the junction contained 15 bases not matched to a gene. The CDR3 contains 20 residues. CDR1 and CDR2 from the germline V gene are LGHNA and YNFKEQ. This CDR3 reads CASSPGSGTSGGRIKETQYF. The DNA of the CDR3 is TGTGCCAGCAGCCCAGGGTCCGGGACTAGCGGGGGGAGGATTAAAGAGACCCAGTACTTC.

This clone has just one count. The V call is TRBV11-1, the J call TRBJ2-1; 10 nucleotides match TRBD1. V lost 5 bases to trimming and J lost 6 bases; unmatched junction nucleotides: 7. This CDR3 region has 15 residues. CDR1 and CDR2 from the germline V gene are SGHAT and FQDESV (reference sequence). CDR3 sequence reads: CASSPGQGESNEQFF. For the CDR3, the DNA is TGTGCCAGCAGCCCTGGACAGGGGGAAAGCAATGAGCAGTTCTTC. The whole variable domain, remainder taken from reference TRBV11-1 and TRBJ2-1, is EAEVAQSPRYKITEKSQAVAFWCDPISGHATLYWYRQILGQGPELLVQFQDESVVDDSQLPKDRFSAERLKGVDSTLKIQPAELGDSAMYLCASSPGQGESNEQFFGPGTRLTVL.

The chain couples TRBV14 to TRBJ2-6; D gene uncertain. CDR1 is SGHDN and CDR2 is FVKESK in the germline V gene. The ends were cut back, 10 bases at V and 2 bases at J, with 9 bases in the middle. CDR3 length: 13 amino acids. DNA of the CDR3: TGTGCCACCAGTATTACTGGGGCCAACGTCCTGACTTTC. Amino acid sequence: CATSITGANVLTF.

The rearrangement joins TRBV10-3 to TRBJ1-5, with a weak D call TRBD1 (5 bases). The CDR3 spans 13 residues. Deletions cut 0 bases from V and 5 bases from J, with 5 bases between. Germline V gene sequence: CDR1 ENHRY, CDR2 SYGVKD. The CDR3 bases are TGTGCCATCAGTGAGTCGACAGATCAGCCCCAGCATTTT. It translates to CAISESTDQPQHF.

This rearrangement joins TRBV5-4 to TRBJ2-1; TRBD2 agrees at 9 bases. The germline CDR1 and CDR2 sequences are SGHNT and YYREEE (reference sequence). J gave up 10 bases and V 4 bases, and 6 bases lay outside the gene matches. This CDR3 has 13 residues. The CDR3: CASSQPGLAEQFF. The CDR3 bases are TGTGCCAGCAGCCAACCTGGACTAGCGGAGCAGTTCTTC.

The CDR3: CAWSVNVGGAKETQYF. DNA of the CDR3: TGTGCCTGGAGTGTAAATGTGGGCGGGGCAAAAGAGACCCAGTACTTC. V is TRBV30 and J is TRBJ2-5; D perhaps matches TRBD2 (6 bases). This CDR3 is built from 16 residues. The V end was cut by 0 bases, the J end by 3 bases, with 17 bases between. The germline V gene has CDR1 GTSNPN and CDR2 SVGIG (reference sequence).

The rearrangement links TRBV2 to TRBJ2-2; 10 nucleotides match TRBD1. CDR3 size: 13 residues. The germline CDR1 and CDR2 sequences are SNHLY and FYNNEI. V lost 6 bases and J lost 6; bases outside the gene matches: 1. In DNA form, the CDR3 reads TGTGCCAGCAGGGGGACAGGGGCCGGGGAGCTGTTTTTT. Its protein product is CASRGTGAGELFF. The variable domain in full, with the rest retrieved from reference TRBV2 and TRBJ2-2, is EPEVTQTPSHQVTQMGQEVILRCVPISNHLYFYWYRQILGQKVEFLVSFYNNEISEKSEIFDDQFSVERPDGSNFTLKIRSTKLEDSAMYFCASRGTGAGELFFGEGSRLTVL.

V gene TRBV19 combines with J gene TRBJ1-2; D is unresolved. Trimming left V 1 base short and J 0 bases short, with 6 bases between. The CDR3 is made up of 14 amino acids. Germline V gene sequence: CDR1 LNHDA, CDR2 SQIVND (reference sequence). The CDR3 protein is CASSIAGTNYGYTF. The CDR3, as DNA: TGTGCCAGTAGTATAGCGGGAACTAACTATGGCTACACCTTC.